These 6 T cell receptor beta chains were all obtained from the same sample, sequenced in a study of blood T cell repertoires in COVID-19. The protocol was immunoSEQ multiplex PCR, while the TCRdb copy is restricted to in-frame clones and leaves out a portion. The table shows some 200,000 clones, with 70% to 90% occurring only once. The sequenced sample consisted of peripheral blood. These TCRs come from a man aged 35 to 55 with active or convalescent COVID-19.

This chain connects TRBV5-1 to TRBJ2-3, with 10 bases lining up with TRBD2. The CDR3 sequence is 15 residues long. Germline assignment: CDR1 SGHRS and CDR2 YFSETQ. The ends lost 4 bases at V and 7 bases at J; junction bases unmatched: 9. The CDR3 loop is CASSHPSGGTYTQYF. The CDR3 coding sequence is TGCGCCAGCAGCCACCCTAGCGGGGGTACCTATACGCAGTATTTT.

This clone was detected once. V gene TRBV30 combines with J gene TRBJ1-2, with D maybe TRBD1 (5 bases). V lost 3 bases and J lost 8, with 16 bases in between. CDR1 and CDR2 from the germline V gene are GTSNPN and SVGIG (reference sequence). The CDR3 covers 13 residues. The CDR3 DNA reads as TGTGCCTGGAGATTGGACCTCCAGGGCGGCTACACCTTC. Translated, it gives CAWRLDLQGGYTF.

This clone was recorded a few times. V usage is TRBV29-1 and J usage is TRBJ2-7, with D possibly TRBD1 on 6 matching bases. This CDR3 is built from 12 residues. V lost 5 bases, J lost 2 bases, and 10 bases lay in between. Per the germline V gene, CDR1 is SQVTM and CDR2 is ANQGSEA. The CDR3 region has the DNA TGCAGCGTTTATGACAGGCCCTACGAGCAGTACTTC. Translation: CSVYDRPYEQYF.

V gene TRBV11-3 combines with J gene TRBJ2-1; tentative D call: TRBD2 (5 bases). The CDR3 loop spans 13 amino acids. Germline V CDR1 and CDR2: SGHNT, YENEEA. With 3 bases removed from V and 5 bases from J, the gap between germline ends came to 8 bases. CDR3: CASSFRGDNEQFF. The CDR3 DNA sequence: TGTGCCAGCAGCTTCCGGGGTGACAATGAGCAGTTCTTC.

This clone has just a few counts. The chain employs TRBV15 and TRBJ2-7; D is undetermined. The germline V gene encodes CDR1 LNHNV and CDR2 YYDKDF (reference sequence). With 0 bases removed from V and 6 bases from J, the gap between germline ends came to 6 bases. This CDR3 has 12 residues. The CDR3 is CATSRDQVEQYF. The CDR3 region has the DNA TGTGCCACCAGCAGAGATCAGGTCGAGCAGTACTTC.

The J gene is TRBJ2-3, the V gene TRBV4-1, with 9 positions matching TRBD1. The junction had 1 base not matched to a gene; V was cut back by 6 bases and J by 3 bases. Germline V gene sequence: CDR1 MGHRA, CDR2 YSYEKL. CDR3 length: 13 amino acids. The CDR3 coding sequence is TGCGCCAGCAGGGGACAGGGAACAGATACGCAGTATTTT. Its translation is CASRGQGTDTQYF.